A single sample gave rise to the 8 T cell receptor beta chains below, sequenced in a study of tumor-infiltrating T cells and Merkel cell polyomavirus. Study overall: The T cells studied were KLL-specific CD8+ cells against Merkel polyomavirus.

Assay used: immunoSEQ multiplex PCR; TCRdb lists only in-frame clones, some missing. The sample carries about 25,000 clones, nearly 90% recorded once. Every patient's tumor was robustly positive for Merkel cell polyomavirus Large T antigen on immunohistochemistry. The sequenced material came from lymph node tissue. The receptor source for this set is a man aged 50 to 60 with Merkel cell carcinoma.

The CDR3 here is CASRRDRANEQFF. The CDR3 region has the DNA TGTGCCAGCAGAAGGGACAGAGCAAATGAGCAGTTCTTC. The chain links TRBV27 to TRBJ2-1; TRBD1 matches at 7 bases. The CDR3 contains 13 residues. Germline trimming cut 6 bases from V and 7 bases from J; bases unmatched to any gene: 6. CDR1 and CDR2 (germline): MNHEY, SMNVEV (reference sequence).

The rearrangement uses TRBV10-1 and TRBJ2-7; 11 bases line up with TRBD2. Looked up from germline, CDR1 is WNHNN and CDR2 is SYGVQD (reference sequence). The CDR3 has 15 amino acids. V trimming: 3 bases; J trimming: 2 bases; junction bases outside the gene matches: 3. CDR3 coding DNA: TGCGCCAGCAGTGAAGGGACTAGCGGCCCCTACGAGCAGTACTTC. Its translation is CASSEGTSGPYEQYF.

This clone was found once. This chain uses TRBV11-2 with TRBJ2-7; TRBD2 is a possible D gene (6 bases). The germline V and J ends were trimmed by 6 bases and 5 bases, with 20 bases remaining between them. This CDR3 has 15 amino acids. Germline lookup yields CDR1 SGHAT and CDR2 FQNNGV. CDR3 coding DNA: TGTGCCAGCAGTCTCACATCCGGGGAGGTCCACGAGCAGTACTTC. Translation gives CASSLTSGEVHEQYF.

This clone is a singleton in its sample. The rearrangement uses TRBV6-6 and TRBJ1-5; 7 bases map to TRBD1. Trimming cost V 8 bases and J 0 bases; bases outside gene matches: 10. Germline lookup yields CDR1 MNHNY and CDR2 SVGAGI (reference sequence). The CDR3 extends over 16 amino acids. CDR3 residues: CASRKGQDHSNQPQHF. The CDR3 DNA follows: TGTGCCAGCCGAAAAGGACAGGATCATAGCAATCAGCCCCAGCATTTT.

The CDR3: CASSVAEETQYF. DNA for the CDR3: TGTGCCAGCAGCGTAGCTGAAGAGACCCAGTACTTC. The chain has TRBV9 and TRBJ2-5; unclear D gene. V was pared by 0 bases and J by 3 bases, with 3 bases between. Per the germline V gene, CDR1 is SGDLS and CDR2 is YYNGEE. This CDR3 has 12 residues.

The chain has TRBV27 and TRBJ2-1; perhaps TRBD2 as D (5 bases). The V gene's germline CDR1 is MNHEY and CDR2 SMNVEV (reference sequence). Trimming took off 6 bases at V and 4 bases at J, with 7 bases between the two ends. The CDR3 has 12 residues. CDR3 nucleotide sequence: TGTGCCAGCAGGGACTTATACAATGAGCAGTTCTTC. This encodes CASRDLYNEQFF.

This sequence joins TRBV29-1 and TRBJ1-5, with a tentative D call TRBD1 (6 bases). Germline lookup yields CDR1 SQVTM and CDR2 ANQGSEA. V lost 5 bases and J lost 1, with 12 bases in between. The CDR3 has 14 residues. CDR3 in amino acids: CSVLQGNSNQPQHF. CDR3 nucleotides: TGCAGCGTTTTACAGGGTAACAGCAATCAGCCCCAGCATTTT.

This chain connects TRBV18 to TRBJ2-1; TRBD1 is a possible D gene (6 bases). This CDR3 is built from 16 residues. Germline CDR1 is KGHSH and CDR2 is LQKENI. V was clipped by 0 bases and J by 2 bases, with 11 bases between them. CDR3 protein: CASSPPGARTYNEQFF. The CDR3 coding sequence is TGTGCCAGCTCACCACCGGGGGCACGCACCTACAATGAGCAGTTCTTC.